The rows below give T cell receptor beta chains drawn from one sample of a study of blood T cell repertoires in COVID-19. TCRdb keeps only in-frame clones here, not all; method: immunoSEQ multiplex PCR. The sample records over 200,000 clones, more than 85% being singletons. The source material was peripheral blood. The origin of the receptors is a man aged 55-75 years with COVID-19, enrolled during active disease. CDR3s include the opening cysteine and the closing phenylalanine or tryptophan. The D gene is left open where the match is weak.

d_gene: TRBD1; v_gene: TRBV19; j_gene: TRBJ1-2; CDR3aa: CASTPGTGFGYTF; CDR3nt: TGTGCCAGTACCCCGGGGACAGGGTTTGGCTACACCTTC
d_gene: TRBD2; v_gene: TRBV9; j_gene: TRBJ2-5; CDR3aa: CASSTGTSGWETQYF; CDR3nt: TGTGCCAGCAGCACCGGGACTAGCGGGTGGGAGACCCAGTACTTC
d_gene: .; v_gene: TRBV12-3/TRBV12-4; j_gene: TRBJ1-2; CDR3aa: CASTKTGDGYTF; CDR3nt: TGTGCCAGCACCAAAACCGGAGATGGCTACACCTTC
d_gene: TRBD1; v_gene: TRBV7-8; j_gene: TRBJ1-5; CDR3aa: CASSPSRAGGHQPQHF; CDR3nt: TGTGCCAGCAGCCCTTCGAGGGCAGGGGGCCACCAGCCCCAGCATTTT
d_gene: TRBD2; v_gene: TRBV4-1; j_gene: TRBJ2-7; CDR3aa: CASSQAGGIYEQYF; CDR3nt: TGCGCCAGCAGCCAAGCGGGGGGGATCTACGAGCAGTACTTC
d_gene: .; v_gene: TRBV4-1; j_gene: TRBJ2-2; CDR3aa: CASRQAAGELFF; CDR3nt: TGCGCCAGCAGACAAGCTGCCGGGGAGCTGTTTTTT
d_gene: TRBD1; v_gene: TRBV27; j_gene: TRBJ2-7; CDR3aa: CASRGQGQAYEQYF; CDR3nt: TGTGCCAGCAGGGGACAGGGACAGGCCTACGAGCAGTACTTC
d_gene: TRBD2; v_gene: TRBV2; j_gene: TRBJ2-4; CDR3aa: CASSATSGGVNIQYF; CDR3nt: TGTGCCAGCAGTGCTACTAGCGGGGGAGTAAACATTCAGTACTTC
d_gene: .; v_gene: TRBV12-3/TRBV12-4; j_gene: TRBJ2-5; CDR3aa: CASSWAGAQYF; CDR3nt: TGTGCCAGCAGTTGGGCCGGGGCCCAGTACTTC
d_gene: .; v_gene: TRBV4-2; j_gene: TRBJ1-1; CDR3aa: CASRPQGSNTEAFF; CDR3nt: TGTGCCAGCAGACCCCAGGGGTCTAACACTGAAGCTTTCTTT
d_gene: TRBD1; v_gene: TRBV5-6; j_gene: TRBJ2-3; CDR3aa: CASSLQGFGADTQYF; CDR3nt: TGTGCCAGCAGCCTACAGGGGTTCGGGGCAGATACGCAGTATTTT
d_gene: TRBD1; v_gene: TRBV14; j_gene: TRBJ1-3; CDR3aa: CASSAGGRLSGNTIYF; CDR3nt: TGTGCCAGCAGCGCAGGGGGGAGACTCTCTGGAAACACCATATATTTT
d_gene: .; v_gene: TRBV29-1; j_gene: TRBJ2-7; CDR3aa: CSVCPVGGSSYEQYF; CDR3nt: TGCAGCGTTTGCCCGGTCGGGGGAAGCTCCTACGAGCAGTACTTC
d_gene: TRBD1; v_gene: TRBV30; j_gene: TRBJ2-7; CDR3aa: CAWSGGQAYDYEQYF; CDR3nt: TGTGCCTGGAGTGGGGGACAGGCCTACGACTACGAGCAGTACTTC
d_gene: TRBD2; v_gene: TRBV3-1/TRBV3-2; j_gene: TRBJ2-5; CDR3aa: CASSLSLSGGQETQYF; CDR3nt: TGTGCCAGCAGCCTCTCCCTGAGCGGGGGGCAAGAGACCCAGTACTTC
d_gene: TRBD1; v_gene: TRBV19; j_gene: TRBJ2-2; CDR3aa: CASSTGGPNTGELFF; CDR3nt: TGTGCCAGTAGTACAGGGGGCCCGAACACCGGGGAGCTGTTTTTT